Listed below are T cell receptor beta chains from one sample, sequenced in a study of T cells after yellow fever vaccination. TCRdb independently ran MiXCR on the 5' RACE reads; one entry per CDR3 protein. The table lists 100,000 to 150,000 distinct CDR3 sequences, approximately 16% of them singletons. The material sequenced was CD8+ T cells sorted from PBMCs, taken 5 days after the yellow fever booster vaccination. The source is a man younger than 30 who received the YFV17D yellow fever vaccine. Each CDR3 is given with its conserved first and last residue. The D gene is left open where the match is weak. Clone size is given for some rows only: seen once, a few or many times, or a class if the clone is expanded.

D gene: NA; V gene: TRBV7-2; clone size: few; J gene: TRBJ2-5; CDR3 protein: CASSLLLSETQYF; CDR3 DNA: TGTGCCAGCAGCTTACTCCTTTCGGAGACCCAGTACTTC
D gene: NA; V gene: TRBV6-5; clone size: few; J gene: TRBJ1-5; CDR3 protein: CASSGLSYSNQPQHF; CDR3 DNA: TGTGCCAGCAGCGGACTATCTTATAGCAATCAGCCCCAGCATTTT
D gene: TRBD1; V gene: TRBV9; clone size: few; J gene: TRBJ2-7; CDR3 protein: CASSGVGTGSEQYF; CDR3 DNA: TGTGCCAGCAGCGGGGTGGGGACAGGGTCCGAGCAGTACTTC
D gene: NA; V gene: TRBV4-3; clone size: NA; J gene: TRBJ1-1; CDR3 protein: CASSQGEASENTEAFF; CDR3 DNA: TGCGCCAGCAGCCAAGGGGAGGCCAGTGAGAACACTGAAGCTTTCTTT
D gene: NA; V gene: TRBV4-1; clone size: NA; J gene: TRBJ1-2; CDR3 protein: CASSLLGSWGYTF; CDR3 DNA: TGCGCCAGCAGCCTTTTGGGTTCGTGGGGCTACACCTTC
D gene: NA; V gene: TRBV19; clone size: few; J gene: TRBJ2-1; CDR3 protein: CAIPYSTGRIF; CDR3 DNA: TGTGCCATCCCCTACTCGACAGGGAGGATCTTC
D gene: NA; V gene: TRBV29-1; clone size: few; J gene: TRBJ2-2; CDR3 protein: CSVHLNGELFF; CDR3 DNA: TGCAGCGTTCACCTCAACGGGGAGCTGTTTTTT
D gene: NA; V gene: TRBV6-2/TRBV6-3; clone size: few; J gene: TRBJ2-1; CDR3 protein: CASGINEQFF; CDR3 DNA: TGTGCCAGCGGGATCAATGAGCAGTTCTTC
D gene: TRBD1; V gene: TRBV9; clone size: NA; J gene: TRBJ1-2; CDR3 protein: CASSRTGGYGYTF; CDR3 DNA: TGTGCCAGCAGCCGGACAGGAGGCTATGGCTACACCTTC
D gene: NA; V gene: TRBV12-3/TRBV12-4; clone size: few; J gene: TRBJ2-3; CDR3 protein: CASSPQDTDTQYF; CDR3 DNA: TGTGCCAGCAGTCCCCAAGATACAGATACGCAGTATTTT
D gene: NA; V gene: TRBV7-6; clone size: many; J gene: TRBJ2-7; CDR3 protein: CASSPTTGPYEQYF; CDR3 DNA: TGTGCCAGCAGCCCGACGACGGGCCCCTACGAGCAGTACTTC
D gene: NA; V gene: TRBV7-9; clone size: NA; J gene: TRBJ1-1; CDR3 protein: CASRGGSTEAFF; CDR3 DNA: TGTGCCAGCAGAGGCGGCAGCACTGAAGCTTTCTTT
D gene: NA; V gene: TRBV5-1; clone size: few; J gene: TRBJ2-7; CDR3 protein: CASSFGSNSYEQYF; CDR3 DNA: TGCGCCAGCAGCTTCGGCTCAAACTCCTACGAGCAGTACTTC
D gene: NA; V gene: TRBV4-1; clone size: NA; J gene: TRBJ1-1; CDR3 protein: CAVRPADYMNTEAFF; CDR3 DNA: TGCGCCGTCCGCCCGGCAGACTATATGAACACTGAAGCTTTCTTT
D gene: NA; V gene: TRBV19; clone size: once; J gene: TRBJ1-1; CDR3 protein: CASSPKTGNTEAFF; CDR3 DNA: TGTGCCAGTTCCCCGAAGACAGGGAACACTGAAGCTTTCTTT
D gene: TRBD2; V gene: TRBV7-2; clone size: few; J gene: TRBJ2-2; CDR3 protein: CASSLAGRGVTGELFF; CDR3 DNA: TGTGCCAGCAGCTTAGCAGGCCGGGGGGTCACCGGGGAGCTGTTTTTT
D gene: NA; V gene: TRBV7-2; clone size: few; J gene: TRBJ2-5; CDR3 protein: CASSESRADETQYF; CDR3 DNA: TGTGCCAGCAGCGAGAGCAGGGCTGACGAGACCCAGTACTTC
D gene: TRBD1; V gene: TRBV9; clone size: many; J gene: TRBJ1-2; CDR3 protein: CASSPWTGTMNYGYTF; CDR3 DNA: TGTGCCAGCAGCCCATGGACAGGGACGATGAACTATGGCTACACCTTC
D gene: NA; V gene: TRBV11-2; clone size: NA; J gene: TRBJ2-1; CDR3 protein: CASSNSEQFF; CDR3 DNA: TGTGCCAGCAGTAACAGTGAGCAGTTCTTC
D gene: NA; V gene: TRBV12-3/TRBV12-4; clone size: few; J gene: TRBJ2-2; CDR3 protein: CASSSFVRANTGELFF; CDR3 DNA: TGTGCCAGCAGTTCATTTGTTAGGGCCAACACCGGGGAGCTGTTTTTT
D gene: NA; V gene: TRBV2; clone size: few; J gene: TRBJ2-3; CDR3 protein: CASRGDVTDTQYF; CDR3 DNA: TGTGCCAGCAGGGGGGATGTTACAGATACGCAGTATTTT
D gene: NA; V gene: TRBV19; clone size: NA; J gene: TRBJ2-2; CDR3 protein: CASSITPAGYTGELFF; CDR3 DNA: TGTGCCAGTAGTATAACCCCAGCAGGGTACACCGGGGAGCTGTTTTTT
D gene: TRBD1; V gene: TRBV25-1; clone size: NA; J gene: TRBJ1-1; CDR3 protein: CASQGQFAFF; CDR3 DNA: TGTGCCAGCCAGGGACAGTTCGCTTTCTTT
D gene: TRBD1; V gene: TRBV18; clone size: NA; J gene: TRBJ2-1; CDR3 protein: CASSPPRTGGLSYNEQFF; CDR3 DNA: TGTGCCAGCTCACCACCTCGGACAGGGGGTCTGTCCTACAATGAGCAGTTCTTC
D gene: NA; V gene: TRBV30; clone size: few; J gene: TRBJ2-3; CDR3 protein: CAWSGGTDTQYF; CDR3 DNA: TGTGCCTGGAGTGGTGGTACAGATACGCAGTATTTT